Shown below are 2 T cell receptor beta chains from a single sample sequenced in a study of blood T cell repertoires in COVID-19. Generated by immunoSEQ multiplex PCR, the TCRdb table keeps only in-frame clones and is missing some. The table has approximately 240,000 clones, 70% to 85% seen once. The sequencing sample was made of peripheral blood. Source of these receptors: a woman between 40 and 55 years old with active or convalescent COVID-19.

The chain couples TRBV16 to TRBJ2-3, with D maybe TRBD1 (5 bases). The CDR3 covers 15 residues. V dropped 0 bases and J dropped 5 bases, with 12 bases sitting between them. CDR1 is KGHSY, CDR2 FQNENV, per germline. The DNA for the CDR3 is TGTGCCAGCAGCCAATCGCGGCTAAGGGGAGATACGCAGTATTTT. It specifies CASSQSRLRGDTQYF.

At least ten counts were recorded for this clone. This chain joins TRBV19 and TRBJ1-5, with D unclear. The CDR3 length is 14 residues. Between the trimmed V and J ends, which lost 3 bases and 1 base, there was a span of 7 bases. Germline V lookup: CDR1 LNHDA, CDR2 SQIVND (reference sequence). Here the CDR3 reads CASSITGSNQPQHF. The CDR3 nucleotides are TGTGCCAGTAGTATCACGGGGAGCAATCAGCCCCAGCATTTT.